This T cell receptor beta chain was captured by sequencing in a study of shared clonotypes between healthy human individuals. Study-wide results and caveats: Sharing of clonotypes among donors was expected to vary with sequencing depth.

Comment on this clone: No antigen is known for it.

The run depth of the assay was deep. In the study's own analysis: ImmunoSEQ gave junction-only sequences without quality scores, so filtering differed. The assay was immunoSEQ multiplex PCR, and TCRdb's table has in-frame clones only and misses some. From that table come the V and J calls and clone size; the DNA was used to work out D and trimming. The data show about 2 million clones, approximately 95% seen once. CD45RO-negative, CCR7-positively selected cells formed the naive CD8 fraction, excluding terminally differentiated effector memory CD45RA+ cells. Caucasian adults residing in Nashville, Tennessee made up all the donors. V dropped 8 bases and J dropped 0 bases, with 11 bases sitting between them. The CDR3 consists of 14 residues. Germline V CDR1 and CDR2: SGHNT, YENEEA.

The gene calls are TRBV11-3 and TRBJ2-1; D may be TRBD2 (5 bases). The sequencing sample was made of naive CD8+ T cells sorted from blood. This sequence originates from a man between 18 and 35 years old in good health. CDR3 nucleotides: TGTGCCAGCGGTCCGGGGTACTCCTACAATGAGCAGTTCTTC. Protein product: CASGPGYSYNEQFF.